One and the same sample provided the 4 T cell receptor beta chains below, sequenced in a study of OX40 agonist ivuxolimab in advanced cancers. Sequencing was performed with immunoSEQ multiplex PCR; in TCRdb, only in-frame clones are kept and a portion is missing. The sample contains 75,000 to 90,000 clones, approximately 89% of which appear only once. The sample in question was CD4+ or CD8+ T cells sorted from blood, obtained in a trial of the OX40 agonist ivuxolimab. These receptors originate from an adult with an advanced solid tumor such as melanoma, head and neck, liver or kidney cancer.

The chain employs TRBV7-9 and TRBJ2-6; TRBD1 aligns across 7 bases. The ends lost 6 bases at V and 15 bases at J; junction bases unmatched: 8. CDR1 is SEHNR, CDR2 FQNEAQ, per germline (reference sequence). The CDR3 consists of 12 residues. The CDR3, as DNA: TGTGCCAGCAGTCGAAGACAGGGCGCCCTGACTTTC. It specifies CASSRRQGALTF.

This CDR3 reads CASRFGQGEYEQYF. The CDR3 coding sequence is TGTGCCAGCAGGTTTGGACAGGGGGAATACGAGCAGTACTTC. The chain joins TRBV6-6 to TRBJ2-7; 10 nucleotides align to TRBD1. Trimming at V came to 6 bases and at J to 4 bases, leaving 6 bases not matched to a gene. The CDR3 sequence is 14 residues long. Germline CDR1 is MNHNY and CDR2 is SVGAGI (reference sequence).

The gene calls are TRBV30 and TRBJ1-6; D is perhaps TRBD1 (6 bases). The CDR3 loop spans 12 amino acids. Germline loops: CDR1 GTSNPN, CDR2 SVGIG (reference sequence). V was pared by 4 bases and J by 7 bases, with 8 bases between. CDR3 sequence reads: CAWIRGNSPLHF. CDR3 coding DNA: TGTGCCTGGATAAGGGGGAATTCACCCCTCCACTTT.

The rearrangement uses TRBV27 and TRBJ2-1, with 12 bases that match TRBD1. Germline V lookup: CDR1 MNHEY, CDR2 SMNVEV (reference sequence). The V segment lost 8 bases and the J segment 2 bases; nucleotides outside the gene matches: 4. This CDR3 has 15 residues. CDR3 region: CASGGQGAAYNEQFF. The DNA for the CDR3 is TGTGCCAGCGGGGGACAGGGGGCCGCCTACAATGAGCAGTTCTTC.